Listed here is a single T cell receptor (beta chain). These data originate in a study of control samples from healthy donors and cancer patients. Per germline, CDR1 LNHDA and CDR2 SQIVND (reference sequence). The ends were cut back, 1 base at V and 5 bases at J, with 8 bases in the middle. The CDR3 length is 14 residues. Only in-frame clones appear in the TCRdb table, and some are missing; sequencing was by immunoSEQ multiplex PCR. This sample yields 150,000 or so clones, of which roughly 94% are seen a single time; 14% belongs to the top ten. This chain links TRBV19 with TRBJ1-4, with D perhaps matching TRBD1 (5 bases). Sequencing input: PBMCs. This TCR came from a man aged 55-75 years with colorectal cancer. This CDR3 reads CASSIGQPNEKLFF. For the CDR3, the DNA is TGTGCCAGTAGTATAGGACAGCCCAATGAAAAACTGTTTTTT.